This TCR beta chain was recovered during a study of persistence of HIV-infected CD4 T cells. Germline values: CDR1 MDHEN, CDR2 SYDVKM. The germline V and J ends were trimmed by 5 bases and 5 bases, with 9 bases remaining between them. The length of the CDR3 is 12 residues. This was the immunoSEQ version 4 assay in survey mode. TCRdb keeps only in-frame clones here, not all; method: immunoSEQ multiplex PCR. Counted here are tens of thousands of clones, 88% occurring once; the ten biggest clones make up 0.4% to 0.5%. Remarks on this clone: Its specificity is unknown.

Nonspecific anti-CD3/anti-CD28 bead stimulation represents the broad CD4+ T cell repertoire. Responding CD4+ T cells were sorted by upregulation of both CD40 ligand and CD69. This chain joins TRBV28 and TRBJ1-1; D might be TRBD1 (5 bases). This TCR came from an adult woman with HIV who was CMV-seropositive. The starting material was CD4+ T cells sorted from PBMCs after roughly 19-hour stimulation, obtained from a patient who received antiretroviral therapy. CDR3 sequence: CASSGAYTEAFF. CDR3 bases: TGTGCCAGCAGTGGGGCTTATACTGAAGCTTTCTTT.